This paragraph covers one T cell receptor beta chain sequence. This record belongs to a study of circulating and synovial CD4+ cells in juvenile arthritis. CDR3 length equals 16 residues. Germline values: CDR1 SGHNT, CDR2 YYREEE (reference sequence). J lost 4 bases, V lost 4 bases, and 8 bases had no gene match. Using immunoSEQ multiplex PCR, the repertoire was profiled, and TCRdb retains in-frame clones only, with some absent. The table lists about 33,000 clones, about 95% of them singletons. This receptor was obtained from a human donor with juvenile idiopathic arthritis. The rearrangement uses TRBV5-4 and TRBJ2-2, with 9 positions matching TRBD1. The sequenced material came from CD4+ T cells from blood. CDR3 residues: CASSPRTGALTGELFF. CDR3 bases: TGTGCCAGCAGCCCCAGGACAGGGGCGCTCACCGGGGAGCTGTTTTTT.